The rows below give T cell receptor beta chains drawn from one sample of a study of tumor-infiltrating lymphocytes in primary liver carcinoma. TCRdb called the multiplex PCR reads again in MiXCR, with one record for every CDR3 protein. The sample comprises roughly 120,000 distinct CDR3 sequences, around 60% of which are singletons, and approximately 10% rests with the top ten. Source material: liver tumor tissue from sampling region 1. Receptor source: a woman aged 55-69 years with primary liver carcinoma and hepatitis B virus infection. CDR3s leave out the opening cysteine and the closing phenylalanine or tryptophan. The size of a clone is reported for some rows only, either as once, few or many, or as a class for expanded clones.

clone_size v_call cdr3_length cdr3_aa
many TRBV12-3/TRBV12-4 11 ASSPRLNNEQF
many TRBV6-1 11 ATLITDSYGYT
- TRBV11-2 13 ASSLERGGLATQY
- TRBV11-2 10 ACSRQGAEQY
- TRBV29-1 11 SVALVPAGELF
- TRBV11-3 15 ANSLGRLAGKTGELL
- TRBV14 12 ASSQVGSHYGYT
- TRBV10-3 12 DISEVDSKNIRY
few TRBV28 13 ASSFAGSKKETQY
- TRBV11-3 16 ARSLGQGGRAGYNKQF
- TRBV11-2 13 ASSPLQGPTGELL
many TRBV4-1 16 ASSQDFKTGGRNQPQH
once TRBV4-2 14 ANSPGGGGGYNEHF
- TRBV11-2 19 VSSLENLGLESWVGTDTQY